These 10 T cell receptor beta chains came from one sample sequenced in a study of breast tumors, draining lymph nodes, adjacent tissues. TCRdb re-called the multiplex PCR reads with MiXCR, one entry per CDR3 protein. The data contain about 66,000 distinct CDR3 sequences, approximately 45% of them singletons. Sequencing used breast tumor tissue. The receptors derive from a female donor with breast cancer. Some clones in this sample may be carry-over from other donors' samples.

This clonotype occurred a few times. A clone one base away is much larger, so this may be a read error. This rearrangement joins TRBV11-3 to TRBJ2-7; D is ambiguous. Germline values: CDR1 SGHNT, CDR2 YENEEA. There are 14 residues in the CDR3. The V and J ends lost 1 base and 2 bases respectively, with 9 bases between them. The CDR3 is CASSLVGHPYEQYF. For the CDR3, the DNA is TGTGCCAGCAGCTTAGTAGGCCACCCCTACGAGCAGTACTTC. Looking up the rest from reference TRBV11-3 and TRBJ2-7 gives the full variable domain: EAGVVQSPRYKIIEKKQPVAFWCNPISGHNTLYWYLQNLGQGPELLIRYENEEAVDDSQLPKDRFSAERLKGVDSTLKIQPAELGDSAVYLCASSLVGHPYEQYFGPGTRLTVT.

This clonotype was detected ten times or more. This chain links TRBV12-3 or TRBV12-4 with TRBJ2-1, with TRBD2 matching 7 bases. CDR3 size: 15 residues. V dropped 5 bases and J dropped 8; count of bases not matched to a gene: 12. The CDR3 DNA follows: TGTGCCAGCAGTCCCCCGGGACTACCCCTCGATGAGCAGTTCTTC. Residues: CASSPPGLPLDEQFF.

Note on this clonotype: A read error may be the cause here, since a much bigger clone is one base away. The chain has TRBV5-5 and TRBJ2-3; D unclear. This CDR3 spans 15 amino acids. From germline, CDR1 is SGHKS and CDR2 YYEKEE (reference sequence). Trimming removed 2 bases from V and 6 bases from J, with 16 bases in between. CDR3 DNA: TGTGCCAGCAGCTTCGATCCTCCCCCCAGGGATACGCAGTATTTT. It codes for CASSFDPPPRDTQYF.

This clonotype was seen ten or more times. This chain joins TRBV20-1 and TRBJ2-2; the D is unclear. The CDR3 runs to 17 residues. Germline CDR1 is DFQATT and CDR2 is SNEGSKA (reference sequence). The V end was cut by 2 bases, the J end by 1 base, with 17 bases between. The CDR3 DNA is TGCAGTGCTAGACCCCCGGGCGCAGTCGGGAACACCGGGGAGCTGTTTTTT. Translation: CSARPPGAVGNTGELFF.

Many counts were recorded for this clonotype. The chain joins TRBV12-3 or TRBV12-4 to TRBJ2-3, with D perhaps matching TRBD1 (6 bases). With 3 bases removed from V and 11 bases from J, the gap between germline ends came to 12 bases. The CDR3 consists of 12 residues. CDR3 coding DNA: TGTGCCAGCAGTTTCGGGCGAGGGGGGCAGTATTTT. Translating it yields CASSFGRGGQYF.

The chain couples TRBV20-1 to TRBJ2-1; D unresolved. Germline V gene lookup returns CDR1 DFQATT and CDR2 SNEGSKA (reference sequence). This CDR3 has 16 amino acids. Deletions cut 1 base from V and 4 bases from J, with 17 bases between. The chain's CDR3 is CSARGRWTPTYNEQFF. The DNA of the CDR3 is TGCAGTGCTAGAGGACGATGGACCCCAACTTACAATGAGCAGTTCTTC.

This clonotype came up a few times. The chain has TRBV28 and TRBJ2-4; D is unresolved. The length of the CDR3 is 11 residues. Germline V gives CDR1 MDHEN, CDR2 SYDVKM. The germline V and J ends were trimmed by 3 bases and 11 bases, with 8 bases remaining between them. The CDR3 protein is CASSLMAVQYF. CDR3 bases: TGTGCCAGCAGTTTGATGGCAGTTCAGTACTTC.

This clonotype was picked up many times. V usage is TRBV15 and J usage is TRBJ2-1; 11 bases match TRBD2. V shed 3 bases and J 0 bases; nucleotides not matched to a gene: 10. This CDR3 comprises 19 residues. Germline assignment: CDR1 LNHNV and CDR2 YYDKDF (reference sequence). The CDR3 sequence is CATSSVLAGDLSSYNEQFF. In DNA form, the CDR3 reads TGTGCCACCAGCAGCGTACTAGCGGGGGACCTCAGCTCCTACAATGAGCAGTTCTTC.

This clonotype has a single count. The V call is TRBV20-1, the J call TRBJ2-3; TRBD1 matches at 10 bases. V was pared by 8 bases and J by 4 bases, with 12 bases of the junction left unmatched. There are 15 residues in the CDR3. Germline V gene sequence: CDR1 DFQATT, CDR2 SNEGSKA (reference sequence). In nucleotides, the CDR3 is TGCAGTTCTTCTACGGACAGGGGGAGTGCAGATACGCAGTATTTT. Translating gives CSSSTDRGSADTQYF.

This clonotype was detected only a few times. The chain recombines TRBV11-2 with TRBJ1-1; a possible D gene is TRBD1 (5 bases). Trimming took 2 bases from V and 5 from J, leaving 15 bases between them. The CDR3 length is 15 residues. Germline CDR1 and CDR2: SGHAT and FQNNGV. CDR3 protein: CASSLYEGLETEAFF. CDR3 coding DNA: TGTGCCAGCAGCTTATACGAGGGGCTAGAAACTGAAGCTTTCTTT.